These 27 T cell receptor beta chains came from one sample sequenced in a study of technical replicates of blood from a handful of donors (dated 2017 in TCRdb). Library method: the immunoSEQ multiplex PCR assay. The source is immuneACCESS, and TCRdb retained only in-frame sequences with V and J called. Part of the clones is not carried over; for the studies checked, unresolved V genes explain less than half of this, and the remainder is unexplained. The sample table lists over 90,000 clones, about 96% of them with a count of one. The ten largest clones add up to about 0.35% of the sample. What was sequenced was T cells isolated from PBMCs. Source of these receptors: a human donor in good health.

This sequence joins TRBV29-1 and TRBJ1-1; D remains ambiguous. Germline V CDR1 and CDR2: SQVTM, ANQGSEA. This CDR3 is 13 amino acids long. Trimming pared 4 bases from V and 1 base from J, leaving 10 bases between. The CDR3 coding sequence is TGCAGCGTTGGGAGGGTCCCGAACACTGAAGCTTTCTTT. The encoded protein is CSVGRVPNTEAFF.

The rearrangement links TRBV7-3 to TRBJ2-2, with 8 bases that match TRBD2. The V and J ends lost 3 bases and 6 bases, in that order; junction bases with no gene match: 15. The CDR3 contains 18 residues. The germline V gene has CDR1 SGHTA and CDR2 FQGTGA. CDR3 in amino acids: CASSLGVLGSGSAGELFF. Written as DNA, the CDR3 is TGTGCCAGCAGCTTGGGCGTCCTGGGAAGCGGGAGCGCCGGGGAGCTGTTTTTT.

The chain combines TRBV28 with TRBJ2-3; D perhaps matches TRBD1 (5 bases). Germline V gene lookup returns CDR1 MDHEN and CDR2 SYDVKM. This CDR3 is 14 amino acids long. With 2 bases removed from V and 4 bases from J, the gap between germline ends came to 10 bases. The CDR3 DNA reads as TGTGCCAGCAGTTTACAGGGAACGGCAGATACGCAGTATTTT. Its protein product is CASSLQGTADTQYF.

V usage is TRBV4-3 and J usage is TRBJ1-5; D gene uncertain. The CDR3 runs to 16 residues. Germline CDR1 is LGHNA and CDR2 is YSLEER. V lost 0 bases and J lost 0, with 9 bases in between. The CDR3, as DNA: TGCGCCAGCAGCCAAGACCGGGAGTATAGCAATCAGCCCCAGCATTTT. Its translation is CASSQDREYSNQPQHF.

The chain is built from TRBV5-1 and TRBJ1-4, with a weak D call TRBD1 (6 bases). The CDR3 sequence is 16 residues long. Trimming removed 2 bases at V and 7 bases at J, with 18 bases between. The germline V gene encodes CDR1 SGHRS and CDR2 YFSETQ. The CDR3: CASSLSPGGSSEKLFF. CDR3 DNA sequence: TGCGCCAGCAGCTTATCCCCTGGGGGCTCGAGTGAAAAACTGTTTTTT.

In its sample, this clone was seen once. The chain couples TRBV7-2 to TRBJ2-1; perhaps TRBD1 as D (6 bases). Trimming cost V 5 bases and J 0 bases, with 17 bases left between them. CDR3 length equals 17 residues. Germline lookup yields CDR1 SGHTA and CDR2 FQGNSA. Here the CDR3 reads CASSRKSGEASYNEQFF. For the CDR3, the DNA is TGTGCCAGCAGCCGAAAGTCAGGGGAAGCCTCCTACAATGAGCAGTTCTTC.

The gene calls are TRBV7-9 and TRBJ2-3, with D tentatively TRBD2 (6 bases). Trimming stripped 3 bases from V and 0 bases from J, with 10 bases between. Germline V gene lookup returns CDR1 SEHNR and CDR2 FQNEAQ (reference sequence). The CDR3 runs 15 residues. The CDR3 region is CASSLGGVSTDTQYF. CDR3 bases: TGTGCCAGCAGCTTGGGGGGAGTTAGCACAGATACGCAGTATTTT.

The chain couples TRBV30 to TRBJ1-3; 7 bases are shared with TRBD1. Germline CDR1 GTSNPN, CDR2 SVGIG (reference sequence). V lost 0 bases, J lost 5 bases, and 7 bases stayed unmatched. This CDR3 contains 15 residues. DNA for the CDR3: TGTGCCTGGAGTGTACAGGGGAAGTCTAGAAACACCATATATTTT. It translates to CAWSVQGKSRNTIYF.

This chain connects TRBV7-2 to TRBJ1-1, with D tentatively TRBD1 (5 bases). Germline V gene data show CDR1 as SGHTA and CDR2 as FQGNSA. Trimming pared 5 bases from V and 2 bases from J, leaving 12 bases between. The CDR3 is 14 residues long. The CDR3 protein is CASSQKRTNTEAFF. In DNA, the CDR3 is TGTGCCAGCAGCCAAAAGAGGACAAACACTGAAGCTTTCTTT.

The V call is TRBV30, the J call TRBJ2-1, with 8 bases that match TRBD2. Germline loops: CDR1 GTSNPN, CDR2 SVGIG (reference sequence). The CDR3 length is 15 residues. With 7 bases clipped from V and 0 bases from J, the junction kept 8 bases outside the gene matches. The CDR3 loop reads CAYLASGSSYNEQFF. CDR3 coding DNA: TGTGCCTATCTAGCCAGCGGGAGCTCCTACAATGAGCAGTTCTTC. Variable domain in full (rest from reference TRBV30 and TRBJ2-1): SQTIHQWPATLVQPVGSPLSLECTVEGTSNPNLYWYRQAAGRGLQLLFYSVGIGQISSEVPQNLSASRPQDRQFILSSKKLLLSDSGFYLCAYLASGSSYNEQFFGPGTRLTVL.

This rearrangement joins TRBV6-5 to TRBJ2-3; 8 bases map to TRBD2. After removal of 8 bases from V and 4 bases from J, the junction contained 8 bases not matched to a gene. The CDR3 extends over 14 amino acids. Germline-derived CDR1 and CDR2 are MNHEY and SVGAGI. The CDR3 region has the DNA TGTGCCAGCGGCCGCAGCGGGAGCCCAGATACGCAGTATTTT. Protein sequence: CASGRSGSPDTQYF.

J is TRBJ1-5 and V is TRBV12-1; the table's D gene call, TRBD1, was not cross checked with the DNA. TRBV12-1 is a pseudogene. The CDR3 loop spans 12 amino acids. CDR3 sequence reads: CASSPQNQPQHF. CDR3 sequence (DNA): TGTGCCAGCAGTCCCCAAAATCAGCCCCAGCATTTT.

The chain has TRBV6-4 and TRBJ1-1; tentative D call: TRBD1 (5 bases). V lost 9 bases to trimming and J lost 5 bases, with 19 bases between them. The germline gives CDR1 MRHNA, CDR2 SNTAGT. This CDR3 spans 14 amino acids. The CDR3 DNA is TGTGCCAGTAGAGATCTCAGGGTCGGGACTGAAGCTTTCTTT. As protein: CASRDLRVGTEAFF.

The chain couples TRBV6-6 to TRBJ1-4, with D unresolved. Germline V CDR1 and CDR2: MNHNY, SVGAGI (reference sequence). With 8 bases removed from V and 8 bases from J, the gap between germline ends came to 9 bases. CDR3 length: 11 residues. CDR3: CASGEREKLFF. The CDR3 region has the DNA TGTGCCAGCGGGGAGCGGGAAAAACTGTTTTTT.

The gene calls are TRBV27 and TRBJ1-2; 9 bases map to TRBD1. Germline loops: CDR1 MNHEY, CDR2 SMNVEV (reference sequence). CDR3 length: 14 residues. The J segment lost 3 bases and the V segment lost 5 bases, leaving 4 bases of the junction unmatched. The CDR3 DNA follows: TGTGCCAGCAGTGAGGGACAGGGCTACTATGGCTACACCTTC. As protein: CASSEGQGYYGYTF.

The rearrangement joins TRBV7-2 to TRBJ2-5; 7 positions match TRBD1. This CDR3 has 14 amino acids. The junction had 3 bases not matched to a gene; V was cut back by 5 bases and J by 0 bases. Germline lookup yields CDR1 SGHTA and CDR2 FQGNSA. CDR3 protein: CASSTTGYQETQYF. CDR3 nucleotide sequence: TGTGCCAGCAGCACGACAGGGTACCAAGAGACCCAGTACTTC.

The CDR3 is CASVSGGLGIHEQYF. The CDR3 nucleotides are TGTGCTAGTGTATCCGGGGGACTAGGGATTCACGAGCAGTACTTC. V gene TRBV12-5 combines with J gene TRBJ2-7, with TRBD2 matching over 8 bases. CDR1 is LGHNT, CDR2 FRNRAP, per germline. Germline trimming cut 7 bases from V and 5 bases from J; bases unmatched to any gene: 13. The CDR3 is made up of 15 amino acids.

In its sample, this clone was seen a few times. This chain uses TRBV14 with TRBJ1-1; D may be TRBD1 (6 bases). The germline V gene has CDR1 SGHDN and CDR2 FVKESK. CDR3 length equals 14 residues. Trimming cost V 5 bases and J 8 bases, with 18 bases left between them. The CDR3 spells CASSYVTGYYEAFF. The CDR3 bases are TGTGCCAGCAGCTACGTAACAGGGTACTACGAAGCTTTCTTT.

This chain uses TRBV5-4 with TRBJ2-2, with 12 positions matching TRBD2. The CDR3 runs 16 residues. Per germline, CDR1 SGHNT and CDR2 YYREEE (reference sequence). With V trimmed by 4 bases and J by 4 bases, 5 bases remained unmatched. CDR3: CASSLAGGPSTGELFF. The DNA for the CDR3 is TGTGCCAGCAGCCTAGCGGGAGGGCCGAGCACCGGGGAGCTGTTTTTT.

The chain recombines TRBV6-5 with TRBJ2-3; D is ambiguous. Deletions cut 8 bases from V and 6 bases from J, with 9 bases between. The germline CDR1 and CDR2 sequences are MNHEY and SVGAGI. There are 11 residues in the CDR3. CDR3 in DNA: TGTGCCAGCCGGAGTGGGGATACGCAGTATTTT. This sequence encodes CASRSGDTQYF.

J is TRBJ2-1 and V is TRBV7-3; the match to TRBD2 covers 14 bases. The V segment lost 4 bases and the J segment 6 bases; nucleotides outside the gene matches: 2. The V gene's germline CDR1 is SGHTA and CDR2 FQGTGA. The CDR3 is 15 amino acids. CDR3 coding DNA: TGTGCCAGCAGCTCGGGACTAGCGGGGGCCAATGAGCAGTTCTTC. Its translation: CASSSGLAGANEQFF. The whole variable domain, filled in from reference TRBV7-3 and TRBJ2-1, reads GAGVSQTPSNKVTEKGKYVELRCDPISGHTALYWYRQSLGQGPEFLIYFQGTGAADDSGLPNDRFFAVRPEGSVSTLKIQRTERGDSAVYLCASSSGLAGANEQFFGPGTRLTVL.

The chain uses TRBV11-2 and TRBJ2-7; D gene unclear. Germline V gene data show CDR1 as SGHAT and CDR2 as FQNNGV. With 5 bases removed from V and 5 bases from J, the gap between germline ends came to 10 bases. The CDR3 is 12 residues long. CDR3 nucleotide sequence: TGTGCCAGCAGCCCAGGCTGGAACGAGCAGTACTTC. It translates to CASSPGWNEQYF.

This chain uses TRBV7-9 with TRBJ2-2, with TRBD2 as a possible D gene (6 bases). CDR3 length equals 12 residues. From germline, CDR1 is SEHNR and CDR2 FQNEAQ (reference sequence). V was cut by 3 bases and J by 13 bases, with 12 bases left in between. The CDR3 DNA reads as TGTGCCAGCAGCTTGGGGCTAGCGCGGCTGTTTTTT. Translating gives CASSLGLARLFF. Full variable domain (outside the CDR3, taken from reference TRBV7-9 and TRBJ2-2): DTGVSQNPRHKITKRGQNVTFRCDPISEHNRLYWYRQTLGQGPEFLTYFQNEAQLEKSRLLSDRFSAERPKGSFSTLEIQRTEQGDSAMYLCASSLGLARLFFGEGSRLTVL.

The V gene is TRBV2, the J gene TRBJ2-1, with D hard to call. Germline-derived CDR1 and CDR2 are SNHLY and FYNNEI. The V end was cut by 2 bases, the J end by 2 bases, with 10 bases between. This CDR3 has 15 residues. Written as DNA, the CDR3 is TGTGCCAGCAGTGAACCCGGTTTTACCTACAATGAGCAGTTCTTC. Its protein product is CASSEPGFTYNEQFF.

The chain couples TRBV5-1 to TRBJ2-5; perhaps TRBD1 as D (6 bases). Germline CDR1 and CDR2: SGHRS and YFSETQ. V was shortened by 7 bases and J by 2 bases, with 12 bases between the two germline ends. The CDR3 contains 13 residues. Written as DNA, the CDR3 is TGCGCCAGCTGCGACAGGATACAAGAGACCCAGTACTTC. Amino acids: CASCDRIQETQYF.

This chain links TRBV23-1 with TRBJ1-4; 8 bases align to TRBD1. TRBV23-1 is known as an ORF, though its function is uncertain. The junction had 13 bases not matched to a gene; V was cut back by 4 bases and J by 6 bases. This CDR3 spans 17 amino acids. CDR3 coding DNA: TGCGCCAGCAGTCCCCGGGACAGGATAGGATTGGATGAAAAACTGTTTTTT. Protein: CASSPRDRIGLDEKLFF.

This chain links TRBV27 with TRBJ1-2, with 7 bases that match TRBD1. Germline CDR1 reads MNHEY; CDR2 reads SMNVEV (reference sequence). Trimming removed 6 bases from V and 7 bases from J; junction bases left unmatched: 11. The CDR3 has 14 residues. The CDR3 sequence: CASSLKGTAGGYTF. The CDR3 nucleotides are TGTGCCAGCAGCCTGAAAGGGACAGCGGGTGGCTACACCTTC.